The clone carrying this T cell receptor (beta chain) has more than one count but fewer than ten. The antigen remains undetermined. The data were obtained in a study of OX40 agonist ivuxolimab in advanced cancers. Study in general: It was permissible to have had prior anti-PD-1, anti-PD-L1 or anti-CTLA-4 therapy, and less than 45% had some. Of the patients, three showed partial responses, one with hepatocellular carcinoma and two with cutaneous melanoma.

Findings and limits, study-wide: Antigen specificity of clonally expanded peripheral T cells was not established.

TCRdb keeps only in-frame clones here, not all; method: immunoSEQ multiplex PCR. The table lists 30,000 to 35,000 clones, approximately 80% of them singletons, with 13% to 15% in the top ten. CDR3 length equals 15 residues. Germline V gene lookup returns CDR1 LNHNV and CDR2 YYDKDF (reference sequence). Trimming took 0 bases from V and 7 from J, leaving 13 bases between them. This specimen was CD4+ or CD8+ T cells sorted from blood, taken in a trial of the OX40 agonist ivuxolimab. The chain has TRBV15 and TRBJ1-5; D is possibly TRBD1 (6 bases). The source of this sequence is an adult with an advanced solid tumor such as melanoma, head and neck, liver or kidney cancer. CDR3 in amino acids: CATSRDLEGGQPQHF. The CDR3 coding sequence is TGTGCCACCAGCAGAGATTTGGAGGGGGGCCAGCCCCAGCATTTT. The variable domain in full, completed from reference TRBV15 and TRBJ1-5, reads DAMVIQNPRYQVTQFGKPVTLSCSQTLNHNVMYWYQQKSSQAPKLLFHYYDKDFNNEADTPDNFQSRRPNTSFCFLDIRSPGLGDTAMYLCATSRDLEGGQPQHFGDGTRLSIL.